Presented here are 14 T cell receptor beta chains from one specimen sequenced in a study of CD8 T cells in Susac syndrome. The RNA, about 0.5 to 1 ug, was put through reverse transcription using random hexamers. A single record per CDR3 protein comes from TCRdb applying MiXCR to the immunoSEQ multiplex PCR reads. Of about 210,000 distinct CDR3 sequences listed, 95% are singletons. Sequenced sample: CD4+ T cells from PBMCs. These receptors were taken from a human donor with multiple sclerosis.

This clonotype turned up a few times. One junction end disagrees with the germline gene, perhaps due to a read error. V usage is TRBV4-1 and J usage is TRBJ2-7; tentative D call: TRBD1 (6 bases). The CDR3 runs 15 residues. Per the germline V gene, CDR1 is MGHRA and CDR2 is YSYEKL. The CDR3 here is CASSLVYRESYEQYF. The CDR3 DNA reads TGCGCCAGCAGCCTAGTTTACAGGGAATCCTACGAGCAGTATTTC.

The CDR3, as DNA: TGCAGCGTTGGCAGGTTTGACACCGGGGAGCTGTTTTTT. This translates into CSVGRFDTGELFF. The chain couples TRBV29-1 to TRBJ2-2; no definite D call. The CDR3 runs to 13 residues. V was clipped by 4 bases and J by 3 bases, with 9 bases between them. Germline V gene data show CDR1 as SQVTM and CDR2 as ANQGSEA.

The genes are TRBV29-1 and TRBJ2-7; D is unresolved. V was pared by 2 bases and J by 4 bases, with 6 bases between. Germline V gives CDR1 SQVTM, CDR2 ANQGSEA. This CDR3 spans 11 amino acids. CDR3: CSVETAYEQYF. CDR3 nucleotide sequence: TGCAGCGTTGAAACGGCTTACGAGCAGTACTTC.

This clonotype was picked up one time. The chain couples TRBV4-2 to TRBJ1-1, with 7 bases matching TRBD1. V trimming: 1 base; J trimming: 7 bases; junction bases outside the gene matches: 3. The CDR3 is 13 residues long. In germline, CDR1 is LGHNA, CDR2 YNFKEQ. The CDR3, as DNA: TGTGCCAGCAGCCAAGGAGGGACAGTTGAAGCTTTCTTT. It translates to CASSQGGTVEAFF.

This rearrangement joins TRBV7-2 to TRBJ2-3, with TRBD2 matching over 7 bases. V dropped 4 bases and J dropped 10; count of bases not matched to a gene: 8. The V gene's germline CDR1 is SGHTA and CDR2 FQGNSA. This CDR3 has 13 residues. The CDR3 protein is CASSSDMGGAQYF. CDR3 coding DNA: TGTGCCAGCAGCTCAGACATGGGGGGGGCGCAGTATTTT.

The rearrangement links TRBV19 to TRBJ2-3, with 7 bases fitting TRBD1. The junction had 1 base not matched to a gene; V was cut back by 1 base and J by 9 bases. In germline, CDR1 is LNHDA, CDR2 SQIVND (reference sequence). This CDR3 spans 12 amino acids. CDR3 in DNA: TGTGCCAGTAGTATAGGAGGGGGCACGCAGTATTTT. Protein: CASSIGGGTQYF. Full variable domain (remainder filled in from reference TRBV19 and TRBJ2-3): DGGITQSPKYLFRKEGQNVTLSCEQNLNHDAMYWYRQDPGQGLRLIYYSQIVNDFQKGDIAEGYSVSREKKESFPLTVTSAQKNPTAFYLCASSIGGGTQYFGPGTRLTVL.

The rearrangement joins TRBV2 to TRBJ1-2; 8 nucleotides agree with TRBD1. The CDR3 sequence is 12 residues long. Germline lookup yields CDR1 SNHLY and CDR2 FYNNEI. V dropped 8 bases and J dropped 7; count of bases not matched to a gene: 6. CDR3 in amino acids: CASVEDRGGYTF. The CDR3 bases are TGTGCCAGCGTGGAAGACAGGGGTGGCTACACCTTC.

This clonotype appeared a single time. Germline and junction disagree at one end, which may indicate a read error. This rearrangement joins TRBV5-1 to TRBJ2-1; 9 nucleotides agree with TRBD1. Germline-derived CDR1 and CDR2 are SGHRS and YFSETQ. This CDR3 contains 13 residues. The CDR3 region is CASSLVKGDRATF. DNA of the CDR3: TGCGCCAGCAGCTTGGTTAAGGGGGACAGGGCGACCTTC.

The rearrangement uses TRBV25-1 and TRBJ2-3; unclear D gene. The CDR3 loop spans 16 amino acids. Germline V CDR1 and CDR2: MGHDK, SYGVNS. Trimming cost V 3 bases and J 0 bases, with 13 bases left between them. CDR3 DNA: TGTGCCAGCAGTGACCCGATCGCGAGAAGCACAGATACGCAGTATTTT. This codes for CASSDPIARSTDTQYF.

The chain joins TRBV6-5 to TRBJ2-3, with D uncertain. V lost 0 bases, J lost 3 bases, and 10 bases lay in between. CDR3 length equals 15 residues. Germline V gives CDR1 MNHEY, CDR2 SVGAGI. The DNA for the CDR3 is TGTGCCAGCAGTTACTCGACGCCTACAACAGATACGCAGTATTTT. Protein product: CASSYSTPTTDTQYF.

The V call is TRBV19, the J call TRBJ1-2; tentative D call: TRBD1 (5 bases). V lost 8 bases to trimming and J lost 2 bases, with 24 bases between them. Germline CDR1 is LNHDA and CDR2 is SQIVND (reference sequence). The CDR3 spans 17 residues. The CDR3 protein is CASVPRDGGTRNYGYTF. CDR3 sequence (DNA): TGTGCCAGTGTCCCCCGGGACGGGGGGACGAGGAACTATGGCTACACCTTC.

This clonotype appeared a single time. The rearrangement uses TRBV29-1 and TRBJ1-4; 8 bases are shared with TRBD1. J gave up 2 bases and V 6 bases, and 5 bases lay outside the gene matches. Germline loops: CDR1 SQVTM, CDR2 ANQGSEA. The CDR3 length is 14 residues. CDR3 nucleotides: TGCAGCGTCGACAGGGGATCCACTAATGAAAAACTGTTTTTT. It yields the protein CSVDRGSTNEKLFF.

The V gene is TRBV29-1, the J gene TRBJ2-1, with a possible D match to TRBD2 (6 bases). Germline CDR1 and CDR2: SQVTM and ANQGSEA. CDR3 length equals 13 residues. V lost 1 base, J lost 4 bases, and 8 bases lay in between. CDR3 sequence reads: CSVEVAVYNEQFF. Here the CDR3 DNA reads TGCAGCGTTGAAGTAGCGGTGTACAATGAGCAGTTCTTC.

The chain recombines TRBV28 with TRBJ2-3, with a possible D match to TRBD2 (6 bases). Germline values: CDR1 MDHEN, CDR2 SYDVKM. The ends were cut back, 6 bases at V and 0 bases at J, with 19 bases in the middle. The CDR3 has 17 residues. The CDR3 is CASSPAGLLRSTDTQYF. The CDR3 nucleotides are TGTGCCAGCAGCCCTGCGGGACTTCTGAGAAGCACAGATACGCAGTATTTT.